One T cell receptor beta chain is described in this entry. Its antigen is as yet unknown. The sample originates from a study of CD8 T cells in ankylosing spondylitis. Study findings and constraints: A subset of motif variants has previously been described in the synovial fluid and blood of reactive arthritis. In ankylosing spondylitis patients, matched synovial fluid reportedly showed significant enrichment of disease-linked clones. Blood of patients with ankylosing spondylitis appeared to be characterized by a TCR beta motif of several highly homologous variants.

TCRdb processed the 5' RACE reads anew with MiXCR; each CDR3 protein has one entry. The sample includes 350,000 to 450,000 distinct CDR3 sequences, around 26% of them seen just once. Sequencing was done on a sample of blood, either unsorted or a sorted T cell fraction (not recorded which). The TCR comes from a male donor with ankylosing spondylitis.

The CDR3 region is CASSQGVQPQHF. CDR3 DNA: TGTGCCAGCAGCCAAGGAGTGCAGCCCCAGCATTTT. The chain joins TRBV3-1 to TRBJ1-5; D gene uncertain. The germline gives CDR1 LGHDT, CDR2 YNNKEL (reference sequence). The length of the CDR3 is 12 residues. Trimming removed 1 base from V and 7 bases from J, with 5 bases in between.